Listed below are T cell receptor beta chains from one sample, sequenced in a study of T cells in Graves' hyperthyroidism and ophthalmopathy. One entry per CDR3 protein, called by TCRdb with MiXCR from the multiplex PCR reads. The repertoire holds around 620,000 distinct CDR3 sequences, with 13% to 15% as singletons. The specimen was blood. These receptors came from a woman younger than 35 with Graves' ophthalmopathy. Both conserved end residues are trimmed from each CDR3. D genes are given only for firm matches.

J gene | V gene | D gene | CDR3 protein
TRBJ2-7 | TRBV28 | NA | ASSTGTGVYEQY
TRBJ2-3 | TRBV5-1 | NA | ASSLAGTLALDTQY
TRBJ2-7 | TRBV18 | TRBD1 | ASSPSRGGDEQY
TRBJ1-4 | TRBV7-9 | TRBD1 | ASSFRQGGVKELF
TRBJ2-2 | TRBV4-1 | TRBD2 | ASSQGRRGDPGELF
TRBJ2-1 | TRBV10-3 | NA | AIKPGGNEQF
TRBJ2-5 | TRBV7-6 | TRBD2 | ASSHPLGEGPKGTQY
TRBJ1-2 | TRBV30 | NA | AWSETRLFYGYT
TRBJ2-7 | TRBV6-1 | TRBD1 | ASKRTGTYEQY
TRBJ2-1 | TRBV27 | TRBD2 | ASSQLGGSSYNEQF
TRBJ2-6 | TRBV2 | NA | ATKTGGTGFSGANVLT
TRBJ2-2 | TRBV9 | NA | ASSVGPVWGANTGELF
TRBJ1-2 | TRBV2 | TRBD1 | ASSEQGAYYGYT
TRBJ1-1 | TRBV28 | NA | ASSLYRVESTEAF
TRBJ2-7 | TRBV29-1 | NA | SVAGHNYEQY
TRBJ2-7 | TRBV28 | TRBD2 | ASTSWEGSSYEQY
TRBJ2-5 | TRBV28 | TRBD2 | ASHRSGSQETQY
TRBJ2-3 | TRBV30 | NA | AWSVLLDTQY
TRBJ1-1 | TRBV28 | NA | ASSARWDSWALNTEAF
TRBJ2-3 | TRBV7-3 | TRBD2 | ASSLMGRTSGRASVSDTQY
TRBJ2-7 | TRBV7-8 | NA | ASSLALGTGYEQY
TRBJ1-1 | TRBV6-1 | NA | ASTLLDTEAF
TRBJ1-1 | TRBV15 | NA | ATSRVAGGGEAF
TRBJ1-1 | TRBV4-2 | NA | ASSQDQAEAF
TRBJ1-2 | TRBV6-1 | NA | ASSEVGGSNYGYT
TRBJ2-2 | TRBV20-1 | TRBD1 | SAREDRDTGELF
TRBJ2-7 | TRBV5-1 | NA | ASSPRDGYYEQY
TRBJ2-7 | TRBV20-1 | TRBD1 | SAPGQTYYEQY
TRBJ2-7 | TRBV12-3/TRBV12-4 | NA | ASSLRGTRYEQY
TRBJ1-5 | TRBV30 | NA | AWSAPLGQRNQPQH
TRBJ2-5 | TRBV18 | NA | ASSPGEETQY
TRBJ2-1 | TRBV14 | NA | ASSQGRDWRYNEQF
TRBJ2-3 | TRBV7-9 | NA | ASSFRDPSTDTQY
TRBJ1-1 | TRBV19 | NA | ASSQGTDSNTEAF
TRBJ1-6 | TRBV15 | NA | ATSSRVRGNSPLH
TRBJ2-2 | TRBV27 | NA | ASSGPGPGELF
TRBJ1-5 | TRBV25-1 | NA | ASSEGGQRNQPQH
TRBJ2-1 | TRBV3-1 | NA | ASSQDQRPHNEQF
TRBJ2-7 | TRBV15 | NA | ATSGDLAGADEQY
TRBJ2-1 | TRBV20-1 | TRBD2 | SARDPSSGSSHNEQF
TRBJ1-3 | TRBV4-1 | NA | ASSPPGGGRNTIY
TRBJ1-3 | TRBV20-1 | NA | SARDQTGHFGGNTIY
TRBJ2-1 | TRBV7-9 | TRBD2 | ASRGRESLNEQF
TRBJ2-6 | TRBV12-3/TRBV12-4 | NA | ASSRDRTGANVLT
TRBJ1-1 | TRBV12-3/TRBV12-4 | NA | ASNTPGAF
TRBJ2-5 | TRBV7-9 | TRBD2 | ASGSLAGLIQETQY
TRBJ2-7 | TRBV29-1 | TRBD1 | SVDGQGDSYEQY